Following are 19 T cell receptor beta chains from one sample sequenced in a study of T-cell reconstitution after alpha-beta-depleted transplantation in children. TCRbeta library preparation incorporated unique molecular identifiers. MiXCR, applied by TCRdb to the PCR reads, yields one record per CDR3 protein. Of roughly 170,000 distinct CDR3 sequences listed, approximately 6.6% are singletons. The specimen was PBMCs from the stem cell graft donor, collected from the stem cell graft. These receptors were collected from a human donor who donated a stem cell graft to a child with Wiskott-Aldrich syndrome.

This clonotype was detected many times. The chain links TRBV12-3 or TRBV12-4 to TRBJ1-2, with no clear D. The V end lost 3 bases, the J end lost 5 bases, and 7 bases lay between the germline ends. The CDR3 spans 12 residues. CDR3 protein: CASSLARYGYTF. For the CDR3, the DNA is TGTGCCAGCAGTTTGGCTCGATATGGCTACACCTTC.

There are a few counts of this clonotype. This chain joins TRBV2 and TRBJ1-3, with D unclear. The germline gives CDR1 SNHLY, CDR2 FYNNEI. There are 13 residues in the CDR3. V was clipped by 3 bases and J by 4 bases, with 7 bases between them. The CDR3 region is CASSDRMGNTIYF. The CDR3, as DNA: TGTGCCAGCAGTGACAGGATGGGAAACACCATATATTTT.

This clonotype was counted ten times or more. The chain carries TRBV7-2 and TRBJ1-1; D gene ambiguous. V was trimmed by 6 bases and J by 6 bases, leaving 14 bases between them. CDR1 is SGHTA, CDR2 FQGNSA, per germline. This CDR3 is 13 amino acids long. CDR3 sequence reads: CASSVLGYSEAFF. CDR3 sequence (DNA): TGTGCCAGCAGTGTACTGGGCTACTCTGAAGCTTTCTTT.

This clonotype came up many times. The CDR3 nucleotides are TGTGCCAGCAGTCCAACGGGGGGGGGGAACAATGAGCAGTTCTTC. This codes for CASSPTGGGNNEQFF. This chain connects TRBV12-3 or TRBV12-4 to TRBJ2-1; 8 nucleotides agree with TRBD2. The J segment lost 5 bases and the V segment lost 5 bases, leaving 8 bases of the junction unmatched. The CDR3 runs 15 residues.

This clonotype occurred many times. V usage is TRBV20-1 and J usage is TRBJ1-5, with D hard to call. Trimming shortened V by 0 bases and J by 6 bases, and 6 bases separated the two germline ends. This CDR3 is 12 amino acids long. Germline-derived CDR1 and CDR2 are DFQATT and SNEGSKA (reference sequence). Here the CDR3 DNA reads TGCAGTGCTAGAGATCTTTCTCAGCCCCAGCATTTT. This sequence encodes CSARDLSQPQHF.

Points on this clonotype: A much larger clone differs by one base, so this may be a read error. The chain combines TRBV20-1 with TRBJ2-1; D gene unclear. The CDR3 loop spans 11 amino acids. V lost 0 bases, J lost 7 bases, and 4 bases lay in between. Germline V CDR1 and CDR2: DFQATT, SNEGSKA (reference sequence). The CDR3 spells CSARDVNEQFF. In nucleotides, the CDR3 is TGCAGTGCTAGAGACGTGAATGAGCAGTTCTTC.

This clonotype came up many times. V usage is TRBV27 and J usage is TRBJ2-1, with D possibly being TRBD1 (5 bases). This CDR3 has 15 amino acids. V was shortened by 6 bases and J by 10 bases, with 22 bases between the two germline ends. CDR1 is MNHEY, CDR2 SMNVEV, per germline (reference sequence). CDR3 loop: CASSPTRGHRIEQFF. CDR3 coding DNA: TGTGCCAGCAGCCCCACCCGAGGCCACAGGATAGAGCAGTTCTTC.

This clonotype was detected only a few times. The chain recombines TRBV5-1 with TRBJ2-7; 12 nucleotides align to TRBD1. There are 15 residues in the CDR3. After removal of 4 bases from V and 2 bases from J, the junction contained 4 bases not matched to a gene. Germline values: CDR1 SGHRS, CDR2 YFSETQ. The DNA of the CDR3 is TGCGCCAGCAGCGAGGGACAGGGGGCCACCTACGAGCAGTACTTC. Translated, it gives CASSEGQGATYEQYF.

There are a few counts of this clonotype. The junction departs from germline at one end; a sequencing error may be responsible. This chain links TRBV20-1 with TRBJ2-7, with TRBD2 identical over 15 bases. CDR3 size: 17 residues. Per the germline V gene, CDR1 is DFQATT and CDR2 is SNEGSKA (reference sequence). CDR3 residues: CCARGTSGGNPSYEQYF. The CDR3 DNA reads TGCTGTGCTAGGGGGACTAGCGGGGGGAACCCCTCCTACGAGCAGTACTTC.

Of note for this clonotype: A much more abundant neighbour one base away suggests this may be a read error. The chain is built from TRBV12-3 or TRBV12-4 and TRBJ2-4, with D perhaps assigned TRBD1 or TRBD2 (6 bases each). CDR3 size: 14 residues. Trimming took off 6 bases at V and 5 bases at J, with 14 bases between the two ends. CDR3 DNA sequence: TGTGCCAGCAGCCCCCGACGGGGGCAAAACATTCAGTACTTC. Translating gives CASSPRRGQNIQYF.

At least ten counts were recorded for this clonotype. The V gene is TRBV4-1, the J gene TRBJ2-3, with TRBD1 matching over 7 bases. The CDR3 is 13 amino acids. V was pared by 7 bases and J by 1 base, with 2 bases of the junction left unmatched. The germline V gene encodes CDR1 MGHRA and CDR2 YSYEKL. The CDR3 sequence is CASTGTGTDTQYF. The CDR3 nucleotides read TGCGCCAGCACCGGGACAGGCACAGATACGCAGTATTTT.

V and J are TRBV30 and TRBJ1-3; unclear D gene. The CDR3 length is 14 residues. Between the trimmed V and J ends, which lost 1 base and 0 bases, there was a span of 7 bases. Germline V gene lookup returns CDR1 GTSNPN and CDR2 SVGIG (reference sequence). The CDR3 loop is CAWSAQSSGNTIYF. The CDR3 DNA is TGTGCCTGGAGTGCACAGTCCTCTGGAAACACCATATATTTT.

There are many counts of this clonotype. The chain employs TRBV2 and TRBJ1-2, with D possibly being TRBD1 (5 bases). CDR1 and CDR2 (germline): SNHLY, FYNNEI. There are 15 residues in the CDR3. V was shortened by 6 bases and J by 5 bases, with 19 bases between the two germline ends. The DNA of the CDR3 is TGTGCCAGCAGACCCCGGGTCGGGGGGAAGTATGGCTACACCTTC. It yields the protein CASRPRVGGKYGYTF.

This clonotype was observed at least ten times. The chain carries TRBV4-1 and TRBJ2-7; weak D call: TRBD1 (5 bases). In germline, CDR1 is MGHRA, CDR2 YSYEKL. V dropped 1 base and J dropped 3 bases, with 16 bases sitting between them. CDR3 length equals 16 residues. The CDR3 region is CASSQAFREWGYEQYF. In DNA form, the CDR3 reads TGCGCCAGCAGCCAAGCCTTCAGGGAATGGGGCTACGAGCAGTACTTC.

This clonotype was seen at least ten times. The chain uses TRBV4-3 and TRBJ1-1, with 9 bases fitting TRBD1. V was clipped by 0 bases and J by 3 bases; unmatched bases: 11. The CDR3 spans 18 residues. Germline loops: CDR1 LGHNA, CDR2 YSLEER. The CDR3 sequence is CASSQDSPGTGRDTEAFF. The CDR3 DNA reads TGCGCCAGCAGCCAAGATAGCCCCGGGACAGGGAGGGACACTGAAGCTTTCTTT.

This clonotype has a count of ten or more. This rearrangement joins TRBV7-2 to TRBJ2-7, with D possibly being TRBD1 (6 bases). Germline assignment: CDR1 SGHTA and CDR2 FQGNSA. The CDR3 totals 16 residues. Trimming shortened V by 1 base and J by 2 bases, and 15 bases separated the two germline ends. As DNA, the CDR3 is TGTGCCAGCAGCTTAGGGCAGGGGATAGGCACCTACGAGCAGTACTTC. This sequence encodes CASSLGQGIGTYEQYF.

The chain joins TRBV5-1 to TRBJ1-1; D is perhaps TRBD1 (6 bases). This CDR3 is built from 15 residues. Trimming pared 4 bases from V and 4 bases from J, leaving 17 bases between. Germline V gives CDR1 SGHRS, CDR2 YFSETQ. CDR3 in amino acids: CASSGGPTGGTEAFF. The CDR3, as DNA: TGCGCCAGCAGCGGGGGCCCAACTGGGGGCACTGAAGCTTTCTTT.

The sample holds many counts of this clonotype. The V gene is TRBV12-3 or TRBV12-4, the J gene TRBJ2-5; TRBD1 matches 9 bases. J gave up 4 bases and V 6 bases, and 9 bases lay outside the gene matches. The CDR3 extends over 15 amino acids. DNA for the CDR3: TGTGCCAGCAGCCGCCCGGACAGGGGAGTAGAGACCCAGTACTTC. Protein product: CASSRPDRGVETQYF.

This clonotype was recorded at least ten times. The CDR3 DNA is TGTGCCAGCAGTTTCGCTAGCAGAAACACCGGGGAGCTGTTTTTT. This translates into CASSFASRNTGELFF. The chain links TRBV27 to TRBJ2-2, with TRBD2 as a possible D gene (5 bases). The CDR3 is 15 amino acids. Trimming pared 3 bases from V and 2 bases from J, leaving 10 bases between. Germline CDR1 reads MNHEY; CDR2 reads SMNVEV (reference sequence).